These 11 T cell receptor beta chains came from one sample sequenced in a study of cytomegalovirus exposure and HLA in healthy donors. Amplification used 60 Vbeta primers and 13 Jbeta primers. This table comes from immunoSEQ multiplex PCR, and its TCRdb copy is limited to in-frame clones, with some not included. Of 150,000 or so clones listed, about 80% are singletons. Sequencing was performed on PBMCs. The receptors were sampled from a man aged 40-50 years in good health and CMV-seronegative.

Regarding this clone: One end of the junction does not line up with germline, which may come from a read error. The rearrangement links TRBV7-9 to TRBJ2-7; TRBD2 matches at 11 bases. In germline, CDR1 is SEHNR, CDR2 FQNEAQ (reference sequence). The CDR3 loop spans 17 amino acids. The CDR3 DNA reads as TGTTCCAGCAGCTTATTTCCGGGACTAGCGGCCTCCTACGAGCAGTACTTC. Encoded protein: CSSSLFPGLAASYEQYF.

CDR3 amino acids: CSAGQGLNEQFF. The CDR3 nucleotides are TGCAGCGCAGGACAGGGTTTGAATGAGCAGTTCTTC. The chain couples TRBV29-1 to TRBJ2-1; 8 bases agree with TRBD1. Germline V gene data show CDR1 as SQVTM and CDR2 as ANQGSEA. CDR3 length: 12 amino acids. V shed 7 bases, J shed 7 bases, and the junction held 6 bases outside the gene matches.

In its sample, this clone was seen once. This chain joins TRBV28 and TRBJ2-2; a weak D match, TRBD1 (6 bases). With 5 bases removed from V and 7 bases from J, the gap between germline ends came to 11 bases. The CDR3 is 13 residues long. Germline loops: CDR1 MDHEN, CDR2 SYDVKM. DNA of the CDR3: TGTGCCAGCAGTCCATTAGGGGGCGGGGAGCTGTTTTTT. Its protein is CASSPLGGGELFF.

For the CDR3, the DNA is TGTGCCAGCAGAAGCAGGGATTCTACCTACGAGCAGTACTTC. This codes for CASRSRDSTYEQYF. The V gene is TRBV6-1, the J gene TRBJ2-7, with D perhaps TRBD1 (5 bases). Germline-derived CDR1 and CDR2 are MNHNS and SASEGT. There are 14 residues in the CDR3. Trimming removed 6 bases from V and 2 bases from J, with 14 bases in between.

The gene calls are TRBV20-1 and TRBJ1-1, with D perhaps matching TRBD1 (5 bases). This CDR3 is 11 amino acids long. Deletions cut 3 bases from V and 6 bases from J, with 8 bases between. The germline gives CDR1 DFQATT, CDR2 SNEGSKA (reference sequence). CDR3 in DNA: TGCAGTGCTAGCTGGGGCTCTGAAGCTTTCTTT. Protein product: CSASWGSEAFF.

This chain connects TRBV18 to TRBJ2-1, with a weak D call TRBD2 (6 bases). V was clipped by 0 bases and J by 2 bases, with 11 bases between them. The CDR3 loop spans 16 amino acids. Germline V gene sequence: CDR1 KGHSH, CDR2 LQKENI. In DNA, the CDR3 is TGTGCCAGCTCACCACCCAGGGCGGGGACCTACAATGAGCAGTTCTTC. Its translation is CASSPPRAGTYNEQFF. Combining the CDR3 with reference TRBV18 and TRBJ2-1 gives the whole variable domain NAGVMQNPRHLVRRRGQEARLRCSPMKGHSHVYWYRQLPEEGLKFMVYLQKENIIDESGMPKERFSAEFPKEGPSILRIQQVVRGDSAAYFCASSPPRAGTYNEQFFGPGTRLTVL.

This chain uses TRBV6-5 with TRBJ1-2; no clear D. This CDR3 is built from 15 residues. Germline CDR1 reads MNHEY; CDR2 reads SVGAGI. V lost 6 bases to trimming and J lost 1 base, with 15 bases between them. The CDR3 bases are TGTGCCAGCAGCGGCTCCCGGGAGCTTAACTATGGCTACACCTTC. It encodes CASSGSRELNYGYTF.

The V and J genes are TRBV28 and TRBJ2-7, with unresolved D. Trimming pared 2 bases from V and 3 bases from J, leaving 5 bases between. The CDR3 totals 12 residues. CDR1 and CDR2 from the germline V gene are MDHEN and SYDVKM. CDR3 sequence (DNA): TGTGCCAGCAGTTTAATATTCTACGAGCAGTACTTC. Translation gives CASSLIFYEQYF.

The rearrangement uses TRBV7-9 and TRBJ2-3; 7 nucleotides agree with TRBD1. Trimming removed 5 bases from V and 1 base from J; junction bases left unmatched: 3. CDR3 length equals 14 residues. CDR1 is SEHNR, CDR2 FQNEAQ, per germline (reference sequence). The CDR3 nucleotides read TGTGCCAGCAGCCGCGGACAGGGCACAGATACGCAGTATTTT. Its translation is CASSRGQGTDTQYF.

The chain has TRBV4-1 and TRBJ2-2; TRBD2 matches 10 bases. Germline CDR1 is MGHRA and CDR2 is YSYEKL. This CDR3 has 17 amino acids. The trim removed 0 bases at V and 6 bases at J, leaving 7 bases unmatched. The CDR3 nucleotides are TGCGCCAGCAGCCAAGAAAAAGCGGGAGGGCGGGCCGGGGAGCTGTTTTTT. Its translation is CASSQEKAGGRAGELFF.

V gene TRBV7-9 combines with J gene TRBJ2-7; TRBD1 matches 11 bases. CDR1 is SEHNR and CDR2 is FQNEAQ in the germline V gene (reference sequence). The CDR3 runs to 13 residues. With 10 bases clipped from V and 7 bases from J, the junction kept 9 bases outside the gene matches. CDR3 bases: TGTGCCACCAGGGACAGGGGGGACGGGGAGCAGTACTTC. Its protein is CATRDRGDGEQYF.